This T cell receptor (beta chain) was observed in a study of OX40 agonist ivuxolimab in advanced cancers. At the level of the study: Patients were given ivuxolimab, an antibody that agonizes OX40 (CD134). Study-wide results and limits: Partial responders treated at 0.1-3.0 mg/kg exhibited clonal expansion among the lowest measured.

The assay was immunoSEQ multiplex PCR, and TCRdb's table has in-frame clones only and misses some. The data show 75,000 to 80,000 clones, with 90% to 95% seen just once and 20% held by the top ten. This clone was seen a few times. Its antigen is as yet unknown. CDR1 is LNHDA and CDR2 is SQIVND in the germline V gene (reference sequence). V gave up 0 bases and J gave up 4 bases, with 9 bases separating them. The CDR3 contains 15 residues. This TCR derives from an adult with an advanced solid tumor such as melanoma, head and neck, liver or kidney cancer. The rearrangement uses TRBV19 and TRBJ2-2, with D tentatively TRBD1 (5 bases). Sequences were derived from CD4+ or CD8+ T cells sorted from blood, sampled in a trial of the OX40 agonist ivuxolimab. The CDR3 spells CASSIDKGPTGELFF. For the CDR3, the DNA is TGTGCCAGTAGTATAGATAAGGGGCCCACCGGGGAGCTGTTTTTT.